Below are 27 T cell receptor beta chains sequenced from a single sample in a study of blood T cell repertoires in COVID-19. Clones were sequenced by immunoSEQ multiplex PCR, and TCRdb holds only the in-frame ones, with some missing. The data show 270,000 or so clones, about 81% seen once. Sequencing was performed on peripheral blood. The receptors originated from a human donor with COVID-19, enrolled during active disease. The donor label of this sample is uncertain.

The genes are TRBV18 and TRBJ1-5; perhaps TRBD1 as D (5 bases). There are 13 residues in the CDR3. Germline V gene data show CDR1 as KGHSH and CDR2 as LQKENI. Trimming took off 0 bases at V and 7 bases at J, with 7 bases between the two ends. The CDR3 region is CASSPPWGQPQHF. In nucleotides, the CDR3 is TGTGCCAGCTCACCACCGTGGGGCCAGCCCCAGCATTTT.

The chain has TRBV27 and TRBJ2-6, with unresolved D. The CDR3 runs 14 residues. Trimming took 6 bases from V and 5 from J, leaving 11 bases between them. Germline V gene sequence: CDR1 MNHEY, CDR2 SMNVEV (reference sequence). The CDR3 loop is CASSPSSRANVLTF. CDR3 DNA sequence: TGTGCCAGCAGCCCCTCGAGCAGGGCCAACGTCCTGACTTTC.

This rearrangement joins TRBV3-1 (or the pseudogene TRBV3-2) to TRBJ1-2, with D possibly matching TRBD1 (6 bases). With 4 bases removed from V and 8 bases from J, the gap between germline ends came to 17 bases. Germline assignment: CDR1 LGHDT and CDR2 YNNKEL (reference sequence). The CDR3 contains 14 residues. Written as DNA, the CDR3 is TGTGCCAGCAGCCCCCAGGCGGCGGGGGGCGGCTACACCTTC. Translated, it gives CASSPQAAGGGYTF.

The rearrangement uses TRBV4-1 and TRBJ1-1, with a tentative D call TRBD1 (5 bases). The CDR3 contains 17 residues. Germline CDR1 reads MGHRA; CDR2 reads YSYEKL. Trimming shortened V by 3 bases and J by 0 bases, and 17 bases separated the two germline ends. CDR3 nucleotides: TGCGCCAGCAGCCAGAGGCCGTCAGGGTACATGAACACTGAAGCTTTCTTT. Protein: CASSQRPSGYMNTEAFF.

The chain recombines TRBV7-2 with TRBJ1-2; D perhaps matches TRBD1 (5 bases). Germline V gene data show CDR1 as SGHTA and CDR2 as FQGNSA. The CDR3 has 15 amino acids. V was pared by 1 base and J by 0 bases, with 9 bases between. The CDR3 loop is CASSLVGVPNYGYTF. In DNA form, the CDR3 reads TGTGCCAGCAGCTTAGTAGGGGTGCCTAACTATGGCTACACCTTC.

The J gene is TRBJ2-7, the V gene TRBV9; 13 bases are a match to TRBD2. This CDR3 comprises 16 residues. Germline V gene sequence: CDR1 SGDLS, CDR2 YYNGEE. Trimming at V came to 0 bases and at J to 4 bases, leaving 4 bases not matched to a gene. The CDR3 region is CASSVGLAGGGYEQYF. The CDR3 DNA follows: TGTGCCAGCAGCGTAGGACTAGCGGGAGGAGGATACGAGCAGTACTTC.

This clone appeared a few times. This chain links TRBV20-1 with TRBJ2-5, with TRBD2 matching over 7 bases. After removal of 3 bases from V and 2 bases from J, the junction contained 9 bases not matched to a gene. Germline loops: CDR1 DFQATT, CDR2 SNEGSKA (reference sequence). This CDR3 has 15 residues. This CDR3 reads CSASAGVNSQETQYF. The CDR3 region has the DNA TGCAGTGCTAGTGCGGGGGTCAACAGTCAAGAGACCCAGTACTTC.

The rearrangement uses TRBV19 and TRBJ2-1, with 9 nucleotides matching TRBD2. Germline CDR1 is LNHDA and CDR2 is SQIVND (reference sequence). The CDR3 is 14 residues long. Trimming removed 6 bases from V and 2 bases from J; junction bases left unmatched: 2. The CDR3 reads CASSGGRAYNEQFF. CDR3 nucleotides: TGTGCCAGTAGCGGCGGGAGGGCCTACAATGAGCAGTTCTTC.

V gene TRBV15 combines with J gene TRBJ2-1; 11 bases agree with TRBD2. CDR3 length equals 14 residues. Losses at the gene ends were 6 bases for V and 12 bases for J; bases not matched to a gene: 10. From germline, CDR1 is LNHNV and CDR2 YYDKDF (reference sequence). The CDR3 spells CATRTSGTRSAQFF. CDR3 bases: TGTGCCACCAGGACTAGCGGGACTCGATCCGCGCAGTTCTTC.

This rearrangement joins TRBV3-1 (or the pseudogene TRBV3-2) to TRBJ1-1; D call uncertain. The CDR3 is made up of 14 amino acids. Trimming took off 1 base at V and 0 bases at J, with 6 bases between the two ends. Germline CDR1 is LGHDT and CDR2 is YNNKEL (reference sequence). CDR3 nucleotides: TGTGCCAGCAGCCAAGCGCGGATGAACACTGAAGCTTTCTTT. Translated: CASSQARMNTEAFF.

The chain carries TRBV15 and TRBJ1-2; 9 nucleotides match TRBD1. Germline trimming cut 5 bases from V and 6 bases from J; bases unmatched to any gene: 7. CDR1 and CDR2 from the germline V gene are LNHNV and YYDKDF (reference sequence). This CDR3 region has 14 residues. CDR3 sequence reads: CATSGRQGDHGYTF. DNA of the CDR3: TGTGCCACCAGCGGACGACAGGGGGATCATGGCTACACCTTC.

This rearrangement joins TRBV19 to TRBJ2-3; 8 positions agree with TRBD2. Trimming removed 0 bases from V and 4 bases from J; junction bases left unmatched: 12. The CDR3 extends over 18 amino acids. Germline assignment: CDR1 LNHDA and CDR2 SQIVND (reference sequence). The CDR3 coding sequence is TGTGCCAGTAGTATAGATCCGCCTGCAAGCGGGAGACCAGATACGCAGTATTTT. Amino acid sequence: CASSIDPPASGRPDTQYF.

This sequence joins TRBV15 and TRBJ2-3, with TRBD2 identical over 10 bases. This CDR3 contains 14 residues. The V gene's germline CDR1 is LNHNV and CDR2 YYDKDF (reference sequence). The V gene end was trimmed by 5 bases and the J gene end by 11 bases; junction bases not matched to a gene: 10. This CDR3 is CATSLGGSGRVQYF. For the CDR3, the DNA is TGTGCCACCAGCCTGGGGGGCAGCGGGAGGGTGCAGTATTTT.

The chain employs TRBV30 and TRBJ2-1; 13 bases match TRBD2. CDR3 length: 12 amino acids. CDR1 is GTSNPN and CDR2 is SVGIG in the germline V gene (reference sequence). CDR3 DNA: TGTGCTGCTGGACTAGCGGGAGCCGAGCAGTTCTTC. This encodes CAAGLAGAEQFF.

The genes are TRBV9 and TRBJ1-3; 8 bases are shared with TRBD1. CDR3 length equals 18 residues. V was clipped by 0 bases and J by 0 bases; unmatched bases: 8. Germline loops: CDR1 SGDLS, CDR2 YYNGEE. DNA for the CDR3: TGTGCCAGCAGCGTAGAGGCAGGGGGCCTTCTCTCTGGAAACACCATATATTTT. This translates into CASSVEAGGLLSGNTIYF.

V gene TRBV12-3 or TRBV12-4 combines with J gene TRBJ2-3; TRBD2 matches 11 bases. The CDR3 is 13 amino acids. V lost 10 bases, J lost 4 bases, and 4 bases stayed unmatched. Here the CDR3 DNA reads TGTGCCATCCGGACTAGCGGGCCAGATACGCAGTATTTT. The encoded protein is CAIRTSGPDTQYF.

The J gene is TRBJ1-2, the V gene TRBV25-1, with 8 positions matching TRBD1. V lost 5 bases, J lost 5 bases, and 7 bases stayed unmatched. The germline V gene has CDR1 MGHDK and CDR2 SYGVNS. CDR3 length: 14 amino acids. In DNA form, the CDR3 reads TGTGCCAGCAGTCCACTACAGGGGGAGTATGGCTACACCTTC. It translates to CASSPLQGEYGYTF.

The CDR3 DNA reads TGCGCCAGCAGCTTGGTACCGGGACAGGGGCGAGGAGGAAACACCATATATTTT. Encoded protein: CASSLVPGQGRGGNTIYF. This chain joins TRBV5-1 and TRBJ1-3, with 10 positions matching TRBD1. The CDR3 totals 18 residues. Germline V lookup: CDR1 SGHRS, CDR2 YFSETQ. V lost 0 bases, J lost 4 bases, and 10 bases stayed unmatched. The variable domain in full, completed from reference TRBV5-1 and TRBJ1-3, reads KAGVTQTPRYLIKTRGQQVTLSCSPISGHRSVSWYQQTPGQGLQFLFEYFSETQRNKGNFPGRFSGRQFSNSRSEMNVSTLELGDSALYLCASSLVPGQGRGGNTIYFGEGSWLTVV.

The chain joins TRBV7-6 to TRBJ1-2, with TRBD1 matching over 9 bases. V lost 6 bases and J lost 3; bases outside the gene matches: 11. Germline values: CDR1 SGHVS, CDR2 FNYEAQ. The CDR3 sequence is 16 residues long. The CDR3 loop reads CASSESPGQGYYGYTF. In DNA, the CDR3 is TGTGCCAGCAGTGAAAGTCCGGGACAGGGTTACTATGGCTACACCTTC.

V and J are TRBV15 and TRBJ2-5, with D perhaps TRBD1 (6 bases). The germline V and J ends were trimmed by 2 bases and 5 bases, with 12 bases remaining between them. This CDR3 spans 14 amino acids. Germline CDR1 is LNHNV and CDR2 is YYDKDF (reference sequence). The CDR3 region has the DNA TGTGCCACCAGCAGAACTACAGGGTGGGAGACCCAGTACTTC. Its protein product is CATSRTTGWETQYF.

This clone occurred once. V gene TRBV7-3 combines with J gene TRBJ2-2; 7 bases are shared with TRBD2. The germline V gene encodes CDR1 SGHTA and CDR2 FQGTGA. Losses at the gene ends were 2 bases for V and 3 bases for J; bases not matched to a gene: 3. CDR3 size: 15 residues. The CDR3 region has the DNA TGTGCCAGCAGCTTAGGGAGCGGGGACACCGGGGAGCTGTTTTTT. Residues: CASSLGSGDTGELFF.

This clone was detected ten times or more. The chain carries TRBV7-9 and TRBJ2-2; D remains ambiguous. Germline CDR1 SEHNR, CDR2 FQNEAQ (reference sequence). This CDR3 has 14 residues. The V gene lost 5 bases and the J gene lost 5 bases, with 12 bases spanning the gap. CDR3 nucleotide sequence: TGTGCCAGCAGCCGTCAGGCACAAACCGGGGAGCTGTTTTTT. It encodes CASSRQAQTGELFF.

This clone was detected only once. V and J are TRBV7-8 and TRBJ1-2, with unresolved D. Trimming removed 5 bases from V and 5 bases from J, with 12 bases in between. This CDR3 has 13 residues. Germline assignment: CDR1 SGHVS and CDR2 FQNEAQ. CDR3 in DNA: TGTGCCAGCAGCCCCGAACGTCGGTATGGCTACACCTTC. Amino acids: CASSPERRYGYTF.

CDR3 coding DNA: TGTGCCAGCAGCGCAGGGTGGTTCATGAACACTGAAGCTTTCTTT. It specifies CASSAGWFMNTEAFF. V gene TRBV9 combines with J gene TRBJ1-1; TRBD1 might be the D (5 bases). The CDR3 totals 15 residues. Germline CDR1 reads SGDLS; CDR2 reads YYNGEE. Trimming took off 3 bases at V and 0 bases at J, with 12 bases between the two ends.

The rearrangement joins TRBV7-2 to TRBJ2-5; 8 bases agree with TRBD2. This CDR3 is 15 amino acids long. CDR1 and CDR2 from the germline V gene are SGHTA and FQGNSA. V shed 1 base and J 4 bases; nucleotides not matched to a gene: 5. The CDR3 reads CASSLEAREAETQYF. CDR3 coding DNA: TGTGCCAGCAGCTTAGAAGCGCGGGAGGCAGAGACCCAGTACTTC.

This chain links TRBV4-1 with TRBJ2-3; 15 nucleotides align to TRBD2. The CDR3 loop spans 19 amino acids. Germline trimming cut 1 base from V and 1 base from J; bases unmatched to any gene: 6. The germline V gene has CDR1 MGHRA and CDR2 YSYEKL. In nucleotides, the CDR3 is TGCGCCAGCAGCCAAGCCGGGACTAGCGGGAGGAGCGGCACAGATACGCAGTATTTT. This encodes CASSQAGTSGRSGTDTQYF.

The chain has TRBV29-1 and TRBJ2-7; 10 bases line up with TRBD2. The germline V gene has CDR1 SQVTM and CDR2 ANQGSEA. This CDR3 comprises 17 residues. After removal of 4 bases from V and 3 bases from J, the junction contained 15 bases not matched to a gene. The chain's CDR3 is CSVVLPSAGGPHYEQYF. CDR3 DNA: TGCAGCGTTGTTCTCCCCTCAGCGGGAGGGCCTCACTACGAGCAGTACTTC.